This TCR beta chain was sequenced during a study of blood T cell repertoires in COVID-19. Study summary: The analysed material was cDNA or gDNA that came from T cells, B-cell-depleted T cells, or PBMCs.

This clone appeared a few times. Original processing notes: Reference gene primer amplification in the assay estimated nucleated cell counts. Some clones are missing from TCRdb's copy, which holds only in-frame ones; the method was immunoSEQ multiplex PCR. Clone size and the V and J calls come from that table; the DNA yielded D and trimming. The data show approximately 50,000 clones, with over 70% seen just once and roughly 5.2% held by the top ten. Germline CDR1 is LNHDA and CDR2 is SQIVND (reference sequence). Trimming stripped 5 bases from V and 0 bases from J, with 8 bases between. The CDR3 consists of 14 residues.

J is TRBJ2-1 and V is TRBV19; D gene unclear. This receptor was identified in a human donor in a cohort sampled during active COVID-19. Sequencing was carried out using peripheral blood. The CDR3 coding sequence is TGTGCCAGTAGTCAACTAAGCTCCTACAATGAGCAGTTCTTC. Protein: CASSQLSSYNEQFF.